The 27 T cell receptor beta chains below were found in one sample sequenced in a study of cytomegalovirus exposure and HLA in healthy donors. 13 Jbeta primers and 60 Vbeta primers were used for the PCR. Profiled with immunoSEQ multiplex PCR; TCRdb holds only in-frame clones, not every one. The sample has about 45,000 clones, about 78% seen once; the top ten hold approximately 3.5%. Sample: PBMCs. Receptors were obtained from a woman younger than 45 in good health and CMV-seronegative.

The chain is built from TRBV5-1 and TRBJ1-1, with D perhaps matching TRBD1 (6 bases). Trimming took 7 bases from V and 2 from J, leaving 12 bases between them. Per germline, CDR1 SGHRS and CDR2 YFSETQ. The CDR3 totals 13 residues. In DNA form, the CDR3 reads TGCGCCAGCTGCGACAGGCCCAACACTGAAGCTTTCTTT. Translation gives CASCDRPNTEAFF.

This clone was counted a few times. The rearrangement uses TRBV6-5 and TRBJ1-1, with a possible D match to TRBD1 (5 bases). The V gene's germline CDR1 is MNHEY and CDR2 SVGAGI. Trimming removed 2 bases at V and 3 bases at J, with 10 bases between. The CDR3 has 14 residues. CDR3 nucleotide sequence: TGTGCCAGCAGTTACGGGGCAAGAGACACTGAAGCTTTCTTT. It codes for CASSYGARDTEAFF.

The V gene is TRBV11-2, the J gene TRBJ1-3; 9 bases line up with TRBD1. This CDR3 has 18 residues. V was clipped by 6 bases and J by 3 bases; unmatched bases: 15. Looked up from germline, CDR1 is SGHAT and CDR2 is FQNNGV. In DNA form, the CDR3 reads TGTGCCAGCAGTAGACAGGGGGTTTCGTTTGCTGGTGGAAACACCATATATTTT. Amino acids: CASSRQGVSFAGGNTIYF.

The chain is built from TRBV5-1 and TRBJ2-7; D ambiguous. The CDR3 length is 13 residues. The V and J ends lost 5 bases and 6 bases respectively, with 15 bases between them. Germline lookup yields CDR1 SGHRS and CDR2 YFSETQ. The CDR3 spells CASRFPGVFEQYF. For the CDR3, the DNA is TGCGCCAGCAGATTCCCAGGTGTCTTCGAGCAGTACTTC.

The V and J genes are TRBV30 and TRBJ2-1, with TRBD2 matching 10 bases. Germline CDR1 and CDR2: GTSNPN and SVGIG (reference sequence). V gave up 3 bases and J gave up 1 base; unmatched junction bases: 12. There are 18 residues in the CDR3. The CDR3 DNA is TGTGCCTGGAGCGCAGCGCGGACTAGCGGAAGATCCTACAATGAGCAGTTCTTC. The encoded protein is CAWSAARTSGRSYNEQFF. Full variable domain (missing parts from reference TRBV30 and TRBJ2-1): SQTIHQWPATLVQPVGSPLSLECTVEGTSNPNLYWYRQAAGRGLQLLFYSVGIGQISSEVPQNLSASRPQDRQFILSSKKLLLSDSGFYLCAWSAARTSGRSYNEQFFGPGTRLTVL.

The genes are TRBV28 and TRBJ1-2, with a possible D match to TRBD1 (5 bases). Trimming left V 3 bases short and J 5 bases short, with 10 bases between. In germline, CDR1 is MDHEN, CDR2 SYDVKM. There are 13 residues in the CDR3. CDR3 bases: TGTGCCAGCAGTTTCTCAGGGCCTTATGGCTACACCTTC. Translated, it gives CASSFSGPYGYTF.

This chain connects TRBV28 to TRBJ1-5; 7 nucleotides match TRBD1. The V gene end was trimmed by 8 bases and the J gene end by 5 bases; junction bases not matched to a gene: 6. The CDR3 length is 13 residues. The V gene's germline CDR1 is MDHEN and CDR2 SYDVKM. This CDR3 is CASQQTGYQPQHF. The DNA for the CDR3 is TGTGCCAGCCAGCAGACAGGGTATCAGCCCCAGCATTTT.

This clone was seen only a few times. V is TRBV9 and J is TRBJ2-1; 11 bases line up with TRBD2. The CDR3 totals 16 residues. J lost 5 bases, V lost 4 bases, and 8 bases had no gene match. Germline assignment: CDR1 SGDLS and CDR2 YYNGEE. CDR3 protein: CASSSKLAGVNNEQFF. The DNA of the CDR3 is TGTGCCAGCAGCTCTAAACTAGCGGGAGTCAACAATGAGCAGTTCTTC.

The V gene is TRBV6-5, the J gene TRBJ2-3, with D possibly matching TRBD2 (5 bases). Germline V lookup: CDR1 MNHEY, CDR2 SVGAGI. V was clipped by 0 bases and J by 0 bases, with 10 bases between them. CDR3 size: 16 residues. As DNA, the CDR3 is TGTGCCAGCAGTTACTCGCCGGGGATAAGCACAGATACGCAGTATTTT. It translates to CASSYSPGISTDTQYF.

The J gene is TRBJ2-5, the V gene TRBV5-6; D call uncertain. Germline loops: CDR1 SGHDT, CDR2 YYEEEE. The length of the CDR3 is 14 residues. V lost 0 bases, J lost 4 bases, and 10 bases lay in between. CDR3 region: CASSLAGRRETQYF. The CDR3 DNA reads TGTGCCAGCAGCTTGGCAGGCAGACGAGAGACCCAGTACTTC. Based on the CDR3 plus reference TRBV5-6 and TRBJ2-5, the full variable domain is DAGVTQSPTHLIKTRGQQVTLRCSPKSGHDTVSWYQQALGQGPQFIFQYYEEEERQRGNFPDRFSGHQFPNYSSELNVNALLLGDSALYLCASSLAGRRETQYFGPGTRLLVL.

The rearrangement joins TRBV5-1 to TRBJ2-7, with 10 bases matching TRBD2. Looked up from germline, CDR1 is SGHRS and CDR2 is YFSETQ. The CDR3 runs 15 residues. V shed 1 base and J 6 bases; nucleotides not matched to a gene: 7. The CDR3 DNA sequence: TGCGCCAGCAGCTTGTATACTAGCGGGGCCCGCGAGCAGTACTTC. As protein: CASSLYTSGAREQYF.

This rearrangement joins TRBV6-1 to TRBJ1-4; 9 bases match TRBD1. Germline lookup yields CDR1 MNHNS and CDR2 SASEGT. The CDR3 loop spans 15 amino acids. J was trimmed by 8 bases and V by 2 bases; bases with no gene match: 6. The CDR3 DNA follows: TGTGCCAGCAGTGAAAGGACAGGGGAAGGAGAAAAACTGTTTTTT. Protein sequence: CASSERTGEGEKLFF.

The chain uses TRBV7-3 and TRBJ2-3; 8 bases are shared with TRBD1. The trim removed 5 bases at V and 6 bases at J, leaving 7 bases unmatched. CDR1 is SGHTA and CDR2 is FQGTGA in the germline V gene. CDR3 length equals 14 residues. CDR3 amino acids: CASSPDRVADTQYF. The CDR3 DNA follows: TGTGCCAGCAGCCCGGACAGGGTGGCGGATACGCAGTATTTT.

The chain uses TRBV29-1 and TRBJ2-6; no reliable D call. V lost 5 bases to trimming and J lost 0 bases, with 14 bases between them. This CDR3 region has 16 residues. Germline loops: CDR1 SQVTM, CDR2 ANQGSEA. CDR3 amino acids: CSVIRVVSSGANVLTF. In DNA form, the CDR3 reads TGCAGCGTTATACGGGTAGTATCCTCTGGGGCCAACGTCCTGACTTTC.

This chain connects TRBV9 to TRBJ2-7, with TRBD2 matching over 8 bases. Germline V lookup: CDR1 SGDLS, CDR2 YYNGEE. CDR3 length: 16 amino acids. The ends lost 3 bases at V and 5 bases at J; junction bases unmatched: 13. The CDR3 region has the DNA TGTGCCAGCAGCGCCCAAATTAGCGGGAACTGGGACGAGCAGTACTTC. As protein: CASSAQISGNWDEQYF.

V is TRBV5-1 and J is TRBJ1-1; TRBD1 matches at 9 bases. The CDR3 sequence is 17 residues long. The J segment lost 0 bases and the V segment lost 1 base, leaving 7 bases of the junction unmatched. Germline V gene lookup returns CDR1 SGHRS and CDR2 YFSETQ. CDR3 protein: CASSLKGQGFMNTEAFF. The CDR3 DNA reads TGCGCCAGCAGCTTGAAGGGACAGGGCTTTATGAACACTGAAGCTTTCTTT.

J is TRBJ2-7 and V is TRBV30, with 7 positions matching TRBD1. J lost 1 base, V lost 1 base, and 1 base had no gene match. Germline V gives CDR1 GTSNPN, CDR2 SVGIG (reference sequence). The CDR3 spans 13 residues. The CDR3, as DNA: TGTGCCTGGAGTGAGGGACAGTCCTACGAGCAGTACTTC. It is translated as CAWSEGQSYEQYF. The full variable domain, completed using reference TRBV30 and TRBJ2-7, is SQTIHQWPATLVQPVGSPLSLECTVEGTSNPNLYWYRQAAGRGLQLLFYSVGIGQISSEVPQNLSASRPQDRQFILSSKKLLLSDSGFYLCAWSEGQSYEQYFGPGTRLTVT.

This clone came up once. V gene TRBV30 combines with J gene TRBJ1-5; perhaps TRBD1 as D (6 bases). Trimming removed 5 bases at V and 6 bases at J, with 11 bases between. Germline V lookup: CDR1 GTSNPN, CDR2 SVGIG (reference sequence). This CDR3 comprises 12 residues. The CDR3, as DNA: TGTGCCTGGGATACAGGGAGTCAGCCCCAGCATTTT. This translates into CAWDTGSQPQHF. Full variable domain (outside the CDR3, taken from reference TRBV30 and TRBJ1-5): SQTIHQWPATLVQPVGSPLSLECTVEGTSNPNLYWYRQAAGRGLQLLFYSVGIGQISSEVPQNLSASRPQDRQFILSSKKLLLSDSGFYLCAWDTGSQPQHFGDGTRLSIL.

J is TRBJ1-2 and V is TRBV25-1; the D is unclear. The germline V and J ends were trimmed by 8 bases and 7 bases, with 23 bases remaining between them. The CDR3 is 15 residues long. CDR1 and CDR2 from the germline V gene are MGHDK and SYGVNS. The CDR3 DNA is TGTGCCAGCGGCCACTCGGGGTTAGGAGTCGGTGGCTACACCTTC. As protein: CASGHSGLGVGGYTF.

V gene TRBV7-8 combines with J gene TRBJ2-7, with TRBD1 matching 8 bases. The CDR3 spans 14 residues. Looked up from germline, CDR1 is SGHVS and CDR2 is FQNEAQ. After removal of 5 bases from V and 7 bases from J, the junction contained 10 bases not matched to a gene. DNA of the CDR3: TGTGCCAGCAGCACCGGACAGGGTTCGCGGGAGCAGTACTTC. Translation gives CASSTGQGSREQYF.

By share of the sample, this clone is medium-sized. Written as DNA, the CDR3 is TGTGCCAGCAGTGAAGCACAGGTTATCTACGAGCAGTACTTC. It translates to CASSEAQVIYEQYF. The chain combines TRBV6-1 with TRBJ2-7, with D possibly TRBD1 on 5 matching bases. Germline V gene lookup returns CDR1 MNHNS and CDR2 SASEGT. Trimming cost V 0 bases and J 3 bases, with 9 bases left between them. The CDR3 is 14 residues long.

The rearrangement links TRBV15 to TRBJ2-1; possibly TRBD1 for D (5 bases). V was shortened by 0 bases and J by 4 bases, with 10 bases between the two germline ends. This CDR3 has 15 residues. Germline loops: CDR1 LNHNV, CDR2 YYDKDF (reference sequence). In DNA, the CDR3 is TGTGCCACCAGCAGAGATGGGGCAGAATACAATGAGCAGTTCTTC. It encodes CATSRDGAEYNEQFF.

V usage is TRBV7-9 and J usage is TRBJ2-1; 7 bases map to TRBD1. This CDR3 spans 14 amino acids. In germline, CDR1 is SEHNR, CDR2 FQNEAQ (reference sequence). Trimming removed 6 bases from V and 6 bases from J; junction bases left unmatched: 8. The CDR3 DNA is TGTGCCAGCAGTAAGACAGGGTCGGGCAATGAGCAGTTCTTC. Amino acid sequence: CASSKTGSGNEQFF.

This clone was seen a single time. The chain carries TRBV2 and TRBJ1-2; D is unresolved. V was shortened by 2 bases and J by 7 bases, with 11 bases between the two germline ends. Germline assignment: CDR1 SNHLY and CDR2 FYNNEI. The CDR3 is 13 amino acids. The CDR3, as DNA: TGTGCCAGCAGTGAACCGGGGAACGCTGGCTACACCTTC. The encoded protein is CASSEPGNAGYTF.

This chain joins TRBV30 and TRBJ2-7; TRBD1 is a possible D gene (6 bases). Between the trimmed V and J ends, which lost 2 bases and 1 base, there was a span of 24 bases. CDR1 is GTSNPN and CDR2 is SVGIG in the germline V gene (reference sequence). The CDR3 runs to 18 residues. CDR3 DNA sequence: TGTGCCTGGAGTCTACTGGGGGCTAGCACGCTCCATTCCTACGAGCAGTACTTC. Translated, it gives CAWSLLGASTLHSYEQYF.

V and J are TRBV6-1 and TRBJ2-7; D gene uncertain. The germline CDR1 and CDR2 sequences are MNHNS and SASEGT. Trimming removed 0 bases at V and 1 base at J, with 10 bases between. The CDR3 consists of 15 residues. CDR3 sequence reads: CASSEALDTSYEQYF. CDR3 DNA sequence: TGTGCCAGCAGTGAAGCGCTCGACACTTCCTACGAGCAGTACTTC.

J is TRBJ1-4 and V is TRBV6-5; D ambiguous. This CDR3 region has 14 residues. Trimming cost V 2 bases and J 4 bases, with 8 bases left between them. CDR1 and CDR2 from the germline V gene are MNHEY and SVGAGI. CDR3: CASSYGQFNEKLFF. CDR3 coding DNA: TGTGCCAGCAGTTACGGGCAGTTTAATGAAAAACTGTTTTTT.